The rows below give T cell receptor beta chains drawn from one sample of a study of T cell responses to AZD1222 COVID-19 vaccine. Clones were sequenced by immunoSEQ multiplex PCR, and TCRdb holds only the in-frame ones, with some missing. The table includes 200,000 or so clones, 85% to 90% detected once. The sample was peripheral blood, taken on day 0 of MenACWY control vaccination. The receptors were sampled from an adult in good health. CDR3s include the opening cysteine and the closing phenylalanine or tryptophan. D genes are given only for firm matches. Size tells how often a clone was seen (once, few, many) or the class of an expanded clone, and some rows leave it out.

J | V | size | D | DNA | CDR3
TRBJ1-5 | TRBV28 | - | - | TGTGCCAGCAAGCGTCTTATCAATCAGCCCCAGCATTTT | CASKRLINQPQHF
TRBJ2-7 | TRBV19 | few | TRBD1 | TGTGCCAGTAGTCTCCGACAGGGATCTCGTTACGAGCAGTACTTC | CASSLRQGSRYEQYF
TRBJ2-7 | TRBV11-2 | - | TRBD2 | TGTGCCAGCAGCCGCGGGGGAAGGTCTGGGGAGCAGTACTTC | CASSRGGRSGEQYF
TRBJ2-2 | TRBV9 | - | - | TGTGCCAGCAGCGTAGGTGGCGGGACCGGGGAGCTGTTTTTT | CASSVGGGTGELFF
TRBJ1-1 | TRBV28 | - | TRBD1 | TGTGCCAGCACTTGGGCCTCCGGGACAGTAAACACTGAAGCTTTCTTT | CASTWASGTVNTEAFF
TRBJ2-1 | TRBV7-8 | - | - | TGTGCCAGCAGCAGGTCCTTTGGCTCCTACAATGAGCAGTTCTTC | CASSRSFGSYNEQFF
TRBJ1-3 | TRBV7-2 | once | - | TGTGCCAGCAGCTTAGGGGGCGGGGGCGAAAACACCATATATTTT | CASSLGGGGENTIYF
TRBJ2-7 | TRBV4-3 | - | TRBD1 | TGCGCCAGCAGCCAAGCGTACAGGGGCTACGAGCAGTACTTC | CASSQAYRGYEQYF
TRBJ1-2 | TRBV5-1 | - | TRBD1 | TGCGCCAGCAGCTTGGTCGGGACAGGGAATGGCTACACCTTC | CASSLVGTGNGYTF
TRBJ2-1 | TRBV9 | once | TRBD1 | TGTGCCAGCAGCGGACAGGGCTCCTACAATGAGCAGTTCTTC | CASSGQGSYNEQFF
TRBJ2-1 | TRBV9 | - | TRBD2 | TGTGCCAGCAGCCCCCGTGGGGGACTAGCGGGAGTTTACAATGAGCAGTTCTTC | CASSPRGGLAGVYNEQFF
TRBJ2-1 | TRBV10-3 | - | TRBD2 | TGTGCCATCAGTGTGCGGGGGTCCGATTACAATGAGCAGTTCTTC | CAISVRGSDYNEQFF
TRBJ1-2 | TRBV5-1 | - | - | TGCGCCAGCAGCTTGGGCAGACTCTATGGCTACACCTTC | CASSLGRLYGYTF
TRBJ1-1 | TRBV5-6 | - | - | TGTGCCAGCAGCTTCGGCAGAGGAGGGAACACTGAAGCTTTCTTT | CASSFGRGGNTEAFF
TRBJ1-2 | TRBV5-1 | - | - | TGCGCCAGCAGAAATACAGGGTTCGACTATGGCTACACCTTC | CASRNTGFDYGYTF
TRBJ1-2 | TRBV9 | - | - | TGTGCCAGCAGCGCGACCGGTTATCCCGCCCTCGACTATGGCTACACCTTC | CASSATGYPALDYGYTF
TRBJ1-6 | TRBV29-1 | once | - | TGCAGCGTAAGGGGGTTCGACTCGGCCCTCCACTTT | CSVRGFDSALHF
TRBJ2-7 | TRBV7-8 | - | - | TGTGCCAGCAGAGACTCGGCGCCCCACCACGAGCAGTACTTC | CASRDSAPHHEQYF
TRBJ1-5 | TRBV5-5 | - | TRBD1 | TGTGCCAGCAGCCCGGGGACAGGGAACCAGCCCCAGCATTTT | CASSPGTGNQPQHF
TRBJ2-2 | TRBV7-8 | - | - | TGTGCCAGCAGCCACAAGAACACCGGGGAGCTGTTTTTT | CASSHKNTGELFF
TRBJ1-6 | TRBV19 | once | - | TGTGCCAGTAGCCCAAGGAGTCCATCACCCCTCCACTTT | CASSPRSPSPLHF
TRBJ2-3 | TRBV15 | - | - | TGTGCCACCAGCAGAGGCCAAGGACAGCTTGGCACAGATACGCAGTATTTT | CATSRGQGQLGTDTQYF
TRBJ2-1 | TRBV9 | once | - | TGTGCCAGCAGCGCCTACGGGAGCTCCTACAATGAGCAGTTCTTC | CASSAYGSSYNEQFF
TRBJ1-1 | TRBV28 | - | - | TGTGCCAGCAGGGCCGCTTTCGGGACTGAAGCTTTCTTT | CASRAAFGTEAFF
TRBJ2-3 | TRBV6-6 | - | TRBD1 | TGTGCCAGCAGACAAGGGACAGGGACAGATACGCAGTATTTT | CASRQGTGTDTQYF
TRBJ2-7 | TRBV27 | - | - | TGTGCCAGCAGCGTTAAGGGGGGAAGCTCCTACGAGCAGTACTTC | CASSVKGGSSYEQYF
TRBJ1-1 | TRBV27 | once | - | TGTGCCAGCAGTTCCTATTCGATCGACACTGAAGCTTTCTTT | CASSSYSIDTEAFF
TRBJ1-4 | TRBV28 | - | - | TGTGCCAGCAGTTCTGGAGGGACCCACGAAAAACTGTTTTTT | CASSSGGTHEKLFF
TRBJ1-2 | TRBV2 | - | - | TGTGCCAGCAGTTCAGTGGGCTATGGCTACACCTTC | CASSSVGYGYTF
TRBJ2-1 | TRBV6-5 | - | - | TGTGCCAGCAGCCGCCCACCTCGCCATGAGCAGTTCTTC | CASSRPPRHEQFF
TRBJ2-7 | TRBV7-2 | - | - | TGTGCCAGCAGCTTAGCAATCGGCCTGCAATACGAGCAGTACTTC | CASSLAIGLQYEQYF
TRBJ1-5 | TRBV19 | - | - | TGTGCCAGTAGTATAAAAACAGCCTATCAGCCCCAGCATTTT | CASSIKTAYQPQHF
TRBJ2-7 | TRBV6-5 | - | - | TGTGCCAGCAGTTCGCCCACTAAGAGACGATACGAGCAGTACTTC | CASSSPTKRRYEQYF
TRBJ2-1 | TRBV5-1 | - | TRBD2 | TGCGCCAGCAGCGGCACGACCAGCGGGATCCCCCCCCGGCCCTACAATGAGCAGTTCTTC | CASSGTTSGIPPRPYNEQFF
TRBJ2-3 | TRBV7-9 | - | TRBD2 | TGTGCCAGCAGTCCACCAGGACTAGCGGAGAGCTCTAGCACAGATACGCAGTATTTT | CASSPPGLAESSSTDTQYF
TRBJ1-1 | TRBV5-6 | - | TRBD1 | TGTGCCAGCAGGAAGAACAGGGGGTTAAACACTGAAGCTTTCTTT | CASRKNRGLNTEAFF
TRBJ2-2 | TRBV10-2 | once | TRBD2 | TGCGCCAGCAGTGAGGGGGGGGTGGGGGAGCTGTTTTTT | CASSEGGVGELFF